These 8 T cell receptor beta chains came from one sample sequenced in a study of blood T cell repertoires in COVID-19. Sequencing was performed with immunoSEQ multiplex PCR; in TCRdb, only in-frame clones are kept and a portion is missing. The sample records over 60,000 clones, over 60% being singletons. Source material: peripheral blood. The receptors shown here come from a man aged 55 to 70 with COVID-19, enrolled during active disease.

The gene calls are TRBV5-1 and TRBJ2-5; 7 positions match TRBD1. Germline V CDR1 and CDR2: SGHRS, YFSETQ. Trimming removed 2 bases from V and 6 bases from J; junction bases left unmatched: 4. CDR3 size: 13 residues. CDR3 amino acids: CASSFDREQTQYF. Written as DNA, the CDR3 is TGCGCCAGCAGCTTCGACAGGGAACAGACCCAGTACTTC.

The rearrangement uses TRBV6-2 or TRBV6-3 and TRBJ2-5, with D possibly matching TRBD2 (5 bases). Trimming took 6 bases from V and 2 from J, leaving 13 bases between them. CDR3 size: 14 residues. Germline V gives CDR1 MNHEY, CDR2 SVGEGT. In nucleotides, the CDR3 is TGTGCCAGCAGCCAAACTAGGTCTCAAGAGACCCAGTACTTC. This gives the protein CASSQTRSQETQYF.

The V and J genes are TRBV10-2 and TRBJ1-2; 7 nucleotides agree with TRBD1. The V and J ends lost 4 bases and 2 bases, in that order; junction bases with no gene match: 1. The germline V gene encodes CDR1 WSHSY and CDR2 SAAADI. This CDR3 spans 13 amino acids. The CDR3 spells CASSVRGNYGYTF. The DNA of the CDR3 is TGCGCCAGCAGTGTCAGGGGGAACTATGGCTACACCTTC.

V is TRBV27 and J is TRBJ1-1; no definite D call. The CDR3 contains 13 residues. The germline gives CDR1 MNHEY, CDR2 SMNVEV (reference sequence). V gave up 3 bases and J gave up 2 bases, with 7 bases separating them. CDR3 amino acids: CASSFSPNTEAFF. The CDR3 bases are TGTGCCAGCAGTTTTTCTCCCAACACTGAAGCTTTCTTT.

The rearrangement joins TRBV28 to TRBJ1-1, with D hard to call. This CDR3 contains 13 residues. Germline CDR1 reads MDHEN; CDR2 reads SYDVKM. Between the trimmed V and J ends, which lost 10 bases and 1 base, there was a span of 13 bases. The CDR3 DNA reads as TGTGCCAACCTCTATGAGAAGAACACTGAAGCTTTCTTT. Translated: CANLYEKNTEAFF.

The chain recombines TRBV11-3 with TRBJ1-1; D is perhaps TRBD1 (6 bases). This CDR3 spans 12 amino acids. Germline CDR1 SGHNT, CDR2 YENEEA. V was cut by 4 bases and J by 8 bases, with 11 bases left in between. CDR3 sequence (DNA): TGTGCCAGCAGCTCTGGCGACAGGGAAGCTTTCTTT. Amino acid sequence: CASSSGDREAFF.

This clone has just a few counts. This chain's CDR3 is CASSAGTSGGAIDTQYF. The DNA for the CDR3 is TGTGCCAGCAGCGCAGGGACTAGCGGGGGGGCGATAGATACGCAGTATTTT. The V and J genes are TRBV7-2 and TRBJ2-3, with 16 bases matching TRBD2. Germline values: CDR1 SGHTA, CDR2 FQGNSA. The CDR3 length is 17 residues. V was pared by 5 bases and J by 5 bases, with 7 bases of the junction left unmatched.

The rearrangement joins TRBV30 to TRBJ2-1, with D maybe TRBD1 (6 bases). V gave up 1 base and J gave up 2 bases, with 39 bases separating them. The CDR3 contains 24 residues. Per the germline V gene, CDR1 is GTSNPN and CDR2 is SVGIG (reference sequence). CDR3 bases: TGTGCCTGGAGTGGAACACGTGGAAGGGGGAGCCGGCCTACGGAGGCGGGCACCTACAATGAGCAGTTCTTC. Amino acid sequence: CAWSGTRGRGSRPTEAGTYNEQFF.